This record looks at one T cell receptor (beta chain) sequence and its context. The target of this receptor is not known. The input lacks base qualities; no much larger clone sits a single base away. TCRbeta CDR3 regions were amplified from genomic DNA using the immunoSEQ Assay, a bias-controlled multiplex PCR. In the paper's pipeline: The number of nucleated cells in each sample was estimated from the amplification of reference gene primers within the assay. Sequence reads were collapsed and filtered to measure the absolute abundance of every unique TCRbeta CDR3 rearrangement. For each sample, productive Simpson clonality was calculated by taking the square root of Simpson's diversity index across productive rearrangements. TCRdb took this table from immuneACCESS and kept in-frame rearrangements with V and J called. Such tables lack part of the clones; where checked against another copy, unresolved V genes explain under half of the gap, and the rest is unexplained. V and J calls plus clone size are reproduced from that table; the DNA served to infer D and trimming. The sample table contains tens of thousands of clones; only one count was recorded for about 89% of them. In total, the top ten clones hold roughly 3.5% of the sample.

This sample stems from a study of blood T cell repertoires in COVID-19 (dated by TCRdb to about 2020). Describing the broader study: Samples from collaborators originated in the United States, Italy and Spain and spanned both the acute and convalescent phases of COVID-19. The material from the prospective study consisted of cDNA or gDNA derived from T cells, B-cell-depleted T cells, or PBMCs. The sample metadata nearly always contained a de-identified subject ID, COVID-19 status, age in years and sex. The repertoires were released in a freely available public database meant as a resource for research on the immune response to SARS-CoV-2. Deeply sampled blood TCRbeta repertoires from subjects exposed to, actively infected with, or recovered from COVID-19 were included in the dataset. The samples were drawn from the first 160 participants of the ongoing ImmuneRACE study and from more than 1,000 subjects provided by 6 global collaborators. HLA class I and class II types, where available, came from metadata supplied by the sample provider rather than from assay-based typing.

Findings and caveats that apply to the study as a whole: Clinical and demographic metadata were provided uncurated, with the amount varying by source and participant.

Compared with germline, V lacks 0 bases and J lacks 10 bases; bases without a gene match: 11. According to the germline V gene (reference sequence), CDR1 reads LGHDT and CDR2 reads YNNKEL. Measured from the cysteine to the phenylalanine, the CDR3 is 16 residues long. Just CDR3 DNA is preserved here, 48 bases in frame from base 1. Collaborating institutions collected whole blood in K2EDTA tubes following their own protocols. For TCRbeta analysis, collaborators shipped samples in one of three forms: frozen whole blood, isolated PBMCs, or DNA extracted from either of those sample types. The sequenced material came from peripheral blood. Here the chain combines TRBV3-1 (or the pseudogene TRBV3-2) and TRBJ2-1, with 8 junctional bases fitting TRBD2. The sequence was obtained from a woman in her sixties or seventies with acute or convalescent COVID-19. The DNA is TGTGCCAGCAGCCAAGAGCCCGCCGGGACTAGTAGAGAGCAGTTCTTC. It codes for CASSQEPAGTSREQFF.